The present T cell receptor beta chain was sequenced within a study of T cells in Graves' hyperthyroidism and ophthalmopathy. Overall study: It was at initial diagnosis, before any treatment, that peripheral blood was collected. The study, taken as a whole, reports: Most expanded thyroid clonotypes above 0.001 also appeared in blood. The model forecast ophthalmopathy, anticipating it by a median roughly 6.5 months before onset.

Germline V lookup: CDR1 ENHRY, CDR2 SYGVKD. J lost 2 bases, V lost 7 bases, and 8 bases had no gene match. The CDR3 contains 15 residues. Points on this clonotype: Antigen specificity is unknown.

A patient was excluded if there was uncontrolled infection, other autoimmune disease, pregnancy or lactation. Using RNA transcripts as the source, TCR beta CDR3 regions were amplified. First-round RT-PCR with HTBI primers amplified the TCR CDR3 region. TCRdb passed the multiplex PCR reads through MiXCR, listing each CDR3 protein once. The sample contains 730,000 or so distinct CDR3 sequences, 18% of which appear only once. This TCR derives from a woman between 45 and 60 years old with Graves' hyperthyroidism that later progressed to Graves' ophthalmopathy. Sequenced sample: blood. The chain uses TRBV10-3 and TRBJ2-5; 9 nucleotides agree with TRBD2. The CDR3 nucleotides are TGTGCCATCATGGATAGCGGGGGAGCGCAAGAGACCCAGTACTTC. Residues: CAIMDSGGAQETQYF.